A selection of T cell receptor beta chains follows, all from one sample in a study of OX40 agonist ivuxolimab in advanced cancers. The assay was immunoSEQ multiplex PCR, and TCRdb's table has in-frame clones only and misses some. The table includes tens of thousands of clones, about nine tenths detected once. The material was CD4+ or CD8+ T cells sorted from blood, obtained in a trial of the OX40 agonist ivuxolimab. These receptors came from an adult with an advanced solid tumor such as melanoma, head and neck, liver or kidney cancer. CDR3s include the opening cysteine and the closing phenylalanine or tryptophan. D genes are given only for firm matches. Expanded clones get a size class; other rows say once, few or many, or leave the size out.

size	V	J	D	DNA	CDR3
.	TRBV18	TRBJ2-3	TRBD1	TGTGCCAGCTCACCACCGAGGGGGCAGGCAGATACGCAGTATTTT	CASSPPRGQADTQYF
.	TRBV30	TRBJ2-7	.	TGTGCCTGGAGCAAAGGGCAGGGTCTTCGCTACGAGCAGTACTTC	CAWSKGQGLRYEQYF
.	TRBV5-1	TRBJ1-4	.	TGCGCCAGCAGCCCCATAGGTACGGGGTTTAGCGAAAAACTGTTTTTT	CASSPIGTGFSEKLFF
.	TRBV30	TRBJ2-3	.	TGTGCCTGGAGTTTCGGACAGATCACAGATACGCAGTATTTT	CAWSFGQITDTQYF
.	TRBV7-9	TRBJ2-6	TRBD1	TGTGCCAGCAGCTTAGCCGGGACAGGGACAACGGCTGGGGCCAACGTCCTGACTTTC	CASSLAGTGTTAGANVLTF
once	TRBV27	TRBJ2-1	.	TGTGCCAGTCGTGGGGGCATGGCTGGGAATGAGCAGTTCTTC	CASRGGMAGNEQFF
few	TRBV6-6	TRBJ2-7	TRBD2	TGTGCCAGCACCACTAGCGGGAGTCAAACCGCCTCGCAGTACTTC	CASTTSGSQTASQYF
.	TRBV18	TRBJ2-1	.	TGTGCCAGCTCACATCGACAGGCAATCTACAATGAGCAGTTCTTC	CASSHRQAIYNEQFF
once	TRBV5-1	TRBJ2-7	TRBD2	TGCGCCAGCAGCTTGGGAGGGACTAGCGGATCCTACGAGCAGTACTTC	CASSLGGTSGSYEQYF
.	TRBV11-2	TRBJ2-7	TRBD2	TGTGCCAGCAGCTCCAAGACTAGCGGGAGCCCCTACGAGCAGTACTTC	CASSSKTSGSPYEQYF
.	TRBV6-1	TRBJ1-1	.	TGTGCCACGTCACCTCCAGGAATGAACACTGAAGCTTTCTTT	CATSPPGMNTEAFF
.	TRBV6-6	TRBJ1-6	.	TGTGCCAGCAGTTACCCCCGTGAACCCCTCCACTTT	CASSYPREPLHF
few	TRBV7-7	TRBJ2-2	.	TGTGCCAGCAGCCCCTCGTGGGTGAACACCGGGGAGCTGTTTTTT	CASSPSWVNTGELFF
.	TRBV15	TRBJ2-7	TRBD1	TGTGCCACCAGCAGAGGCCGGACAGGGCGATTAAGCGAGCAGTACTTC	CATSRGRTGRLSEQYF
.	TRBV6-5	TRBJ1-1	.	TGTGCCAGCAGTTACTCGCTAGTTTCGCAGGGAGCTTTCTTT	CASSYSLVSQGAFF
.	TRBV7-9	TRBJ2-5	.	TGTGCCAGCAGCCCTCTTTCTTTGGCCCAGTACTTC	CASSPLSLAQYF
.	TRBV5-1	TRBJ1-2	.	TGCGCCAGCAGCACCATTACAGGACCACGGGGCTACACCTTC	CASSTITGPRGYTF
.	TRBV27	TRBJ1-6	.	TGTCACTACAAGTTTGTGGTGGCTCCTTCACCCCTCCACTTT	CHYKFVVAPSPLHF
.	TRBV7-8	TRBJ2-7	.	TGTGCCAGCAGCTTGTCGGGGTACTCCTACGAGCAGTACTTC	CASSLSGYSYEQYF
.	TRBV7-2	TRBJ2-1	.	TGTGCCAGCAGCTTACTAAATGAGCAGTTCTTC	CASSLLNEQFF
.	TRBV5-6	TRBJ2-3	TRBD1	TGTGCCAGCAGCTTGGAACAGGGGTCTCATACGCAGTATTTT	CASSLEQGSHTQYF